This TCR beta chain is drawn from a study of blood T cell repertoires in COVID-19. Looking at the study overall: Acute and convalescent COVID-19 samples came from the United States, Italy and Spain. PBMCs, B-cell-depleted T cells, or T cells were the source of the cDNA or gDNA that made up the material.

Original processing methods: Estimation of nucleated cell counts was performed using reference gene primer amplification. Assay used: immunoSEQ multiplex PCR; TCRdb lists only in-frame clones, some missing. That table is the source of V, J and clone size, and D and trimming were worked out from the DNA. Of about 380,000 clones detected, 70% to 90% appear once; the ten largest clones hold more than 0.95%. CDR3 length equals 12 residues. V shed 6 bases and J shed 3 bases, with 9 bases lying between them. Looked up from germline, CDR1 is MNHEY and CDR2 is SVGEGT. Material for sequencing was peripheral blood. The J gene is TRBJ2-7, the V gene TRBV6-2 or TRBV6-3; the D is unclear. The origin of this receptor is a man aged 35 to 55 with acute or convalescent COVID-19. CDR3: CASSPGYYEQYF. CDR3 DNA sequence: TGTGCCAGCAGCCCCGGGTACTACGAGCAGTACTTC.